The T cell receptor (beta chain) described here comes from a study of T cell repertoires in cytomegalovirus infection. Points on this clonotype: Its antigen is unknown.

General study findings and limits: Frequencies of public TCR beta families were cumulated, and this identified carriers of CMV plus the relevant HLA.

TCRdb itself ran the reads through MiXCR, one entry per CDR3 protein. The sample records a few hundred thousand distinct CDR3 sequences, approximately 25% being singletons. The TCR originated in a human donor in good health (CMV status not recorded). Some clones in this sample may be carry-over from other donors' samples. Sequencing used cultured PBMCs, obtained from culture after CMV antigen stimulation.

CDR3 loop: CAWSQGAFSNQPQHF. The CDR3 DNA reads as TGTGCCTGGAGTCAGGGGGCTTTTAGCAATCAGCCCCAGCATTTT. The chain is built from TRBV30 and TRBJ1-5; 8 bases align to TRBD1. Germline V gene sequence: CDR1 GTSNPN, CDR2 SVGIG (reference sequence). The V and J ends lost 2 bases and 0 bases, in that order; junction bases with no gene match: 3. The CDR3 is 15 amino acids.